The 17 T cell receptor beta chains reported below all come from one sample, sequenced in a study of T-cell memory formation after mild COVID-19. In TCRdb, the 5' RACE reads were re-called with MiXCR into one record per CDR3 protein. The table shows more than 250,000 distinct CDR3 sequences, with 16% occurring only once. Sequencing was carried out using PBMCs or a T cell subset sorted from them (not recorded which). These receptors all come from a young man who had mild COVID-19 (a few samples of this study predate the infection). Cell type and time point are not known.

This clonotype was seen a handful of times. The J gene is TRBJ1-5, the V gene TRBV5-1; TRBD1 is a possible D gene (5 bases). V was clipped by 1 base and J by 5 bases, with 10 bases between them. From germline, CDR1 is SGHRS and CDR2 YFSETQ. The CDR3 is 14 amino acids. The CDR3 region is CASSLSGGHQPQHF. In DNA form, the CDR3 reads TGCGCCAGCAGCTTGTCGGGGGGACATCAGCCCCAGCATTTT.

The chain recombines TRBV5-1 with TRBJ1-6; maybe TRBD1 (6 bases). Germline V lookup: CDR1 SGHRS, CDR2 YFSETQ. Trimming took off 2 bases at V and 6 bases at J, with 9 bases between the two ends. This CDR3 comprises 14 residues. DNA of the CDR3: TGCGCCAGCAGCTTACGACAGGCTAATTCACCCCTCCACTTT. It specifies CASSLRQANSPLHF.

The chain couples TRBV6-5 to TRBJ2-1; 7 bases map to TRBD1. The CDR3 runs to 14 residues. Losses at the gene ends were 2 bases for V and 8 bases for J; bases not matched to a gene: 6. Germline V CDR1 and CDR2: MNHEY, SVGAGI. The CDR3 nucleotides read TGTGCCAGCAGTTACGCCTACAGGGGCGATGAGCAGTTCTTC. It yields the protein CASSYAYRGDEQFF.

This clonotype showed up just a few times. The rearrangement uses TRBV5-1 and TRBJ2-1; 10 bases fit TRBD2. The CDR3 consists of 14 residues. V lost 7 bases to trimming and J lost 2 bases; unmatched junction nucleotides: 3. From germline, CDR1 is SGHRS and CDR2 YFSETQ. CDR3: CASQRGGPYNEQFF. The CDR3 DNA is TGCGCCAGCCAGCGGGGGGGCCCCTACAATGAGCAGTTCTTC.

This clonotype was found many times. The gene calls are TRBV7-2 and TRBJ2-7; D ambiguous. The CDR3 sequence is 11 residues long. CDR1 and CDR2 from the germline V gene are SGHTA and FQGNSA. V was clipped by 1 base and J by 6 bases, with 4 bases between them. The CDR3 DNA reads TGTGCCAGCAGCTTAGTGGCCGAGCAGTACTTC. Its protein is CASSLVAEQYF.

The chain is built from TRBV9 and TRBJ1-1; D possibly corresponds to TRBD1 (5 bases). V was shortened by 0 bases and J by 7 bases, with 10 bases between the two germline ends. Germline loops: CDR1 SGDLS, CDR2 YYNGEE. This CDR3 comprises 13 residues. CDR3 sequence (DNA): TGTGCCAGCAGCGTAGTTTCCAGGGATGAAGCTTTCTTT. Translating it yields CASSVVSRDEAFF.

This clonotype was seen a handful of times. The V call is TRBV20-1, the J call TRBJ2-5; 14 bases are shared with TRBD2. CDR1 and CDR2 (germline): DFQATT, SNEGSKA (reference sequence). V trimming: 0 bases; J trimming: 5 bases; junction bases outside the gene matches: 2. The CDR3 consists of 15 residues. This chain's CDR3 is CSARDRTSGGETQYF. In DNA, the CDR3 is TGCAGTGCTAGAGACCGGACTAGCGGGGGGGAGACCCAGTACTTC.

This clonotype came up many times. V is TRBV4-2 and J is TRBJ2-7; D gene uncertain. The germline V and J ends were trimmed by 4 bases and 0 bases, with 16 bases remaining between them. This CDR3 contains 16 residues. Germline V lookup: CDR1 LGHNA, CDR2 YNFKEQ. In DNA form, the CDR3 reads TGTGCCAGCAGCCCCCAGCTGATGCTGATCTCCTACGAGCAGTACTTC. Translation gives CASSPQLMLISYEQYF.

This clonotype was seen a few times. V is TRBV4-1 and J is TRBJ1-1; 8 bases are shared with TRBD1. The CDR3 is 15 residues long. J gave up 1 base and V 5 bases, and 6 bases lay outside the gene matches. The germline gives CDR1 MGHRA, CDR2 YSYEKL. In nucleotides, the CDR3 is TGCGCCAGCAGCTTCTACAGGGGGGAGAACACTGAAGCTTTCTTT. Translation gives CASSFYRGENTEAFF.

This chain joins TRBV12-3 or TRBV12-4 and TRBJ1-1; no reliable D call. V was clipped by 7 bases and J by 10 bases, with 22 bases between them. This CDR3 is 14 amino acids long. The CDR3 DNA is TGTGCCAGCACTAATATAGACGGAGGCGCTGGAGCTTTCTTT. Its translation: CASTNIDGGAGAFF.

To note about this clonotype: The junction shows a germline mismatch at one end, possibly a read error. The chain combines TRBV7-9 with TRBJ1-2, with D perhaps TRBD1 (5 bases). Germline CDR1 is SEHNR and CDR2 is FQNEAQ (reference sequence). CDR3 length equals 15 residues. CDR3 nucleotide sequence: TGTGCCAGCATCTTAGAATACTCGACAGACTATGGCTACACCTTC. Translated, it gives CASILEYSTDYGYTF.

DNA for the CDR3: TGCGCCAGCAGCTTGGCCGGGCAGAGTTCAACTAATGAAAAACTGTTTTTT. Protein sequence: CASSLAGQSSTNEKLFF. The V and J genes are TRBV5-1 and TRBJ1-4; no firm D call. V was trimmed by 0 bases and J by 0 bases, leaving 12 bases between them. This CDR3 spans 17 amino acids. The germline gives CDR1 SGHRS, CDR2 YFSETQ.

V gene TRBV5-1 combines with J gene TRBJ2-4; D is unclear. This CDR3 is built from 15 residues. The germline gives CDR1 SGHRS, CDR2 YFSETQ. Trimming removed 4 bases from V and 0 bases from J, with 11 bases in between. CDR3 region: CASSPGPEAKNIQYF. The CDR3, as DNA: TGCGCCAGCAGCCCCGGACCTGAAGCCAAAAACATTCAGTACTTC. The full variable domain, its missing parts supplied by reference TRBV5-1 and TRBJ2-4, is KAGVTQTPRYLIKTRGQQVTLSCSPISGHRSVSWYQQTPGQGLQFLFEYFSETQRNKGNFPGRFSGRQFSNSRSEMNVSTLELGDSALYLCASSPGPEAKNIQYFGAGTRLSVL.

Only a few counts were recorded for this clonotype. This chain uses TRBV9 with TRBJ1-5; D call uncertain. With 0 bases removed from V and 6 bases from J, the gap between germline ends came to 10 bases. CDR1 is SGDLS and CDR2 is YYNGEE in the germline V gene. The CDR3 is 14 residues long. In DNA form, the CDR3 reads TGTGCCAGCAGCGTAGACGTCGCCGGTCAGCCCCAGCATTTT. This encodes CASSVDVAGQPQHF.

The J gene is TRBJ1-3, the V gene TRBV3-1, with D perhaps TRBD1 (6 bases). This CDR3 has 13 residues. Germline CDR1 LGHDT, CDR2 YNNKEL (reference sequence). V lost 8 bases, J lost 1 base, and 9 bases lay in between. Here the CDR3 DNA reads TGTGCCAGCGGGGGGGCATCTGGAAACACCATATATTTT. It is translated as CASGGASGNTIYF.

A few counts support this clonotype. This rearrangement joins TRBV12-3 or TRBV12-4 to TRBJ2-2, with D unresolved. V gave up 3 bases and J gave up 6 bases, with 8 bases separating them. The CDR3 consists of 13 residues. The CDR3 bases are TGTGCCAGCAGTTTTCAGTCGGCCGGGGAGCTGTTTTTT. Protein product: CASSFQSAGELFF.

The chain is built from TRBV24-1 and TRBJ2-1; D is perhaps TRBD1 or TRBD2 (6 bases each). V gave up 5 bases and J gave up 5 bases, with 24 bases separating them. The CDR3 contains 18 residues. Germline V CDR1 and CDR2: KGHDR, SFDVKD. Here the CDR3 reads CATSAGGGPVYEHNEQFF. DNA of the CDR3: TGTGCCACCAGTGCTGGAGGGGGGCCTGTGTATGAGCACAATGAGCAGTTCTTC.